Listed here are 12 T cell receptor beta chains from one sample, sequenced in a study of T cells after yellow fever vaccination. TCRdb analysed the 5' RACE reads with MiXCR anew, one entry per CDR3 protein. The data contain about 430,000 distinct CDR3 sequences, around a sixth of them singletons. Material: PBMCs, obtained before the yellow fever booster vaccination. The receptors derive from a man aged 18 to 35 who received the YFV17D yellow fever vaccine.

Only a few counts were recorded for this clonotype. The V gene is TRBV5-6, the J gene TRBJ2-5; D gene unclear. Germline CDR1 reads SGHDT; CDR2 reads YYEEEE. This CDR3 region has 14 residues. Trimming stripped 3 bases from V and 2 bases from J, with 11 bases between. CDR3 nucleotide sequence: TGTGCCAGCAGCTATGGGCTCTCACAAGAGACCCAGTACTTC. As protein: CASSYGLSQETQYF.

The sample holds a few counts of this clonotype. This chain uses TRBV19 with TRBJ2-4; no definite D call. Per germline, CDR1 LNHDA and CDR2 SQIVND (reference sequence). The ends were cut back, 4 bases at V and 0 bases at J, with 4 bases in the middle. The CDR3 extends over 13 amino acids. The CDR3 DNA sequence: TGTGCCAGTAGTACCTCAGCCAAAAACATTCAGTACTTC. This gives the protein CASSTSAKNIQYF.

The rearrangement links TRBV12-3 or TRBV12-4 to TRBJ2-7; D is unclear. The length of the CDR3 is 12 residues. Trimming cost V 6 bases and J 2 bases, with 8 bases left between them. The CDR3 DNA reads TGTGCCAGCAGCAGCATCGCCTACGAGCAGTACTTC. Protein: CASSSIAYEQYF.

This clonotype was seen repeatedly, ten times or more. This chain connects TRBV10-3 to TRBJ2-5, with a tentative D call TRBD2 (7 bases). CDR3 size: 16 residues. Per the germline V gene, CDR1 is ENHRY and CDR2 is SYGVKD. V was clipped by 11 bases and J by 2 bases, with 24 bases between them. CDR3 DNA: TGTGCCTCCTACCCAGGGCGGGGGCCAATTCAAGAGACCCAGTACTTC. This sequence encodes CASYPGRGPIQETQYF.

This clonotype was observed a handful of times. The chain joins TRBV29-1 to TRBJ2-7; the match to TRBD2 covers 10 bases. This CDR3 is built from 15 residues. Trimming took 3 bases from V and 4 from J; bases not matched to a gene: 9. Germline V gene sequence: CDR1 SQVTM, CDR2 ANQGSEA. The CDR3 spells CSVELRTSGGYEQYF. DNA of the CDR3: TGCAGCGTTGAGCTTCGGACTAGCGGAGGTTACGAGCAGTACTTC.

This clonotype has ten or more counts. The CDR3 spells CASSLHRTGELFF. The CDR3 DNA is TGTGCCAGCAGTCTTCACAGAACCGGGGAGCTGTTTTTT. This sequence joins TRBV2 and TRBJ2-2; no clear D. V was clipped by 5 bases and J by 5 bases, with 9 bases between them. CDR1 and CDR2 (germline): SNHLY, FYNNEI. The CDR3 length is 13 residues.

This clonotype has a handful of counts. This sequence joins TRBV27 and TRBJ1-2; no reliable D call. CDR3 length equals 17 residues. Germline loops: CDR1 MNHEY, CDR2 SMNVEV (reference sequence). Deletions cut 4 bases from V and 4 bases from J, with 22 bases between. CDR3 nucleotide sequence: TGTGCCAGCAGTTCCCACTCACCAAAGGGCCCGTTCTATGGCTACACCTTC. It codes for CASSSHSPKGPFYGYTF.

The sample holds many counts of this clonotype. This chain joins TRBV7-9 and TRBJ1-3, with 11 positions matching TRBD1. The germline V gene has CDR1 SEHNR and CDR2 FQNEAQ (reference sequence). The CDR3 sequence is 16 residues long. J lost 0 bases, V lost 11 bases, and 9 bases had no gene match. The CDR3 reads CASRTGTGGSGNTIYF. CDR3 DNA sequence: TGTGCCTCACGCACGGGGACAGGGGGCTCTGGAAACACCATATATTTT.

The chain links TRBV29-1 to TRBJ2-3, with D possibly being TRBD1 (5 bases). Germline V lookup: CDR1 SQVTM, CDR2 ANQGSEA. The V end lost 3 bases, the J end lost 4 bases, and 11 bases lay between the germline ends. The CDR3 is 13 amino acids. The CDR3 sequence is CSVEKGQPDTQYF. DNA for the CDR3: TGCAGCGTTGAGAAGGGGCAGCCAGATACGCAGTATTTT.

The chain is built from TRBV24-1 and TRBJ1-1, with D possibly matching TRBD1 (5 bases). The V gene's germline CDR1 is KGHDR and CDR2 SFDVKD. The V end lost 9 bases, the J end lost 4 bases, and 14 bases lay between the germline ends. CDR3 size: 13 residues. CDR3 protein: CATSRGSGTEAFF. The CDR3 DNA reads TGTGCCACCTCAAGGGGAAGCGGCACTGAAGCTTTCTTT.

The DNA for the CDR3 is TGTGCCAGTAGTATTTGGGACAGCTCTGGAAACACCATATATTTT. Translating it yields CASSIWDSSGNTIYF. The V gene is TRBV19, the J gene TRBJ1-3; 7 nucleotides match TRBD1. CDR1 is LNHDA, CDR2 SQIVND, per germline (reference sequence). V was clipped by 3 bases and J by 0 bases; unmatched bases: 2. The CDR3 runs 15 residues.

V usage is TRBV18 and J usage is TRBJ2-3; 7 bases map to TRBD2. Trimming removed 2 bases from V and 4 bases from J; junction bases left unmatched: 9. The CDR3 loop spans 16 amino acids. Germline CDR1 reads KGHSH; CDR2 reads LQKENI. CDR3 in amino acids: CASSPVAGTMPDTQYF. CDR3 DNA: TGTGCCAGCTCACCAGTTGCCGGGACTATGCCAGATACGCAGTATTTT. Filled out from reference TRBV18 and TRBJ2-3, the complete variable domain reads NAGVMQNPRHLVRRRGQEARLRCSPMKGHSHVYWYRQLPEEGLKFMVYLQKENIIDESGMPKERFSAEFPKEGPSILRIQQVVRGDSAAYFCASSPVAGTMPDTQYFGPGTRLTVL.